The 9 T cell receptor beta chains below come from one sample, sequenced in a study of identical twins. Each CDR3 protein gets one entry after TCRdb re-called the 5' RACE reads with MiXCR. Among 650,000 to 800,000 distinct CDR3 sequences listed, about 9.4% were seen once. These data are also associated with another study on yellow fever vaccine responses in identical twins.

What was sequenced was PBMCs. The receptors shown here come from a woman aged 18 to 35 in good health.

J is TRBJ2-3 and V is TRBV11-2; 7 bases map to TRBD2. CDR1 is SGHAT, CDR2 FQNNGV, per germline. After removal of 5 bases from V and 5 bases from J, the junction contained 13 bases not matched to a gene. This CDR3 region has 16 residues. For the CDR3, the DNA is TGTGCCAGCAGCCTAAGGGGAAACGAGCGGGGAGATACGCAGTATTTT. Translation: CASSLRGNERGDTQYF.

This clonotype was seen a few times. This rearrangement joins TRBV20-1 to TRBJ2-7; 11 nucleotides line up with TRBD2. With V trimmed by 1 base and J by 3 bases, 8 bases remained unmatched. Germline V gives CDR1 DFQATT, CDR2 SNEGSKA (reference sequence). CDR3 length: 16 residues. In nucleotides, the CDR3 is TGCAGTGCTAGAGTGGAGACTAGCGGGGCCATCTACGAGCAGTACTTC. Its translation: CSARVETSGAIYEQYF.

This clonotype was recorded a few times. The V call is TRBV7-8, the J call TRBJ2-2; 9 positions agree with TRBD2. CDR1 and CDR2 from the germline V gene are SGHVS and FQNEAQ. V was clipped by 6 bases and J by 1 base; unmatched bases: 3. The CDR3 has 15 amino acids. CDR3 nucleotide sequence: TGTGCCAGCAGGCCAGCGGGGGGGAACACCGGGGAGCTGTTTTTT. Translating gives CASRPAGGNTGELFF.

The chain combines TRBV11-2 with TRBJ1-1, with D uncertain. There are 20 residues in the CDR3. Germline V gene data show CDR1 as SGHAT and CDR2 as FQNNGV. Trimming shortened V by 1 base and J by 0 bases, and 24 bases separated the two germline ends. CDR3 sequence (DNA): TGTGCCAGCAGCTTAGTAATCTCCAGTTCGGCGAGAACCTTGAACACTGAAGCTTTCTTT. This encodes CASSLVISSSARTLNTEAFF. The entire variable domain, with the rest obtained from reference TRBV11-2 and TRBJ1-1, is as follows: EAGVAQSPRYKIIEKRQSVAFWCNPISGHATLYWYQQILGQGPKLLIQFQNNGVVDDSQLPKDRFSAERLKGVDSTLKIQPAKLEDSAVYLCASSLVISSSARTLNTEAFFGQGTRLTVV.

The rearrangement joins TRBV5-1 to TRBJ2-7, with 10 bases fitting TRBD1. From germline, CDR1 is SGHRS and CDR2 YFSETQ. J lost 5 bases, V lost 4 bases, and 9 bases had no gene match. The CDR3 is 15 amino acids. The CDR3 DNA is TGCGCCAGCAGCCCCTCCGGGGACAGGGGTAACGAGCAGTACTTC. Its protein product is CASSPSGDRGNEQYF.

The genes are TRBV5-1 and TRBJ1-6, with D perhaps TRBD1 (5 bases). V lost 2 bases and J 4 bases, leaving 10 bases between the germline ends. The length of the CDR3 is 15 residues. Germline CDR1 and CDR2: SGHRS and YFSETQ. As DNA, the CDR3 is TGCGCCAGCAGCTTCGAAGGGGCGTATAATTCACCCCTCCACTTT. Residues: CASSFEGAYNSPLHF.

This clonotype was seen a few times. The chain carries TRBV7-3 and TRBJ2-2; 7 positions agree with TRBD2. With V trimmed by 5 bases and J by 1 base, 4 bases remained unmatched. The CDR3 contains 15 residues. Per germline, CDR1 SGHTA and CDR2 FQGTGA. This CDR3 reads CASSRLAVNTGELFF. For the CDR3, the DNA is TGTGCCAGCAGCCGGCTAGCGGTGAACACCGGGGAGCTGTTTTTT.

This clonotype has at least ten counts. The chain joins TRBV7-8 to TRBJ2-3, with D possibly matching TRBD2 (5 bases). V gave up 1 base and J gave up 4 bases, with 12 bases separating them. The CDR3 runs to 15 residues. CDR1 and CDR2 (germline): SGHVS, FQNEAQ. The CDR3 protein is CASSLGPGFADTQYF. The CDR3 DNA follows: TGTGCCAGCAGCTTAGGTCCGGGATTCGCAGATACGCAGTATTTT.

This clonotype was picked up many times. The V gene is TRBV5-1, the J gene TRBJ2-3; 10 positions agree with TRBD2. The CDR3 is made up of 16 amino acids. Looked up from germline, CDR1 is SGHRS and CDR2 is YFSETQ. The J segment lost 2 bases and the V segment lost 1 base, leaving 4 bases of the junction unmatched. CDR3 region: CASSLNLAGVTDTQYF. DNA for the CDR3: TGCGCCAGCAGCTTGAACCTAGCGGGAGTCACAGATACGCAGTATTTT.